The 30 T cell receptor beta chains listed next were all sequenced from one sample in a study of T cells in tuberculosis. Measured with immunoSEQ multiplex PCR; TCRdb has only the in-frame clones, and not every one. The top ten clones hold 2.4% of a sample with about 33,000 clones, 95% to 96% of them seen once. Specimen: PBMCs. The receptors derive from a donor aged 10-29 years with latent tuberculosis or without tuberculosis infection.

The J gene is TRBJ1-2, the V gene TRBV10-3; the D gene is possibly TRBD1 (5 bases). Between the trimmed V and J ends, which lost 4 bases and 10 bases, there was a span of 19 bases. This CDR3 contains 14 residues. From germline, CDR1 is ENHRY and CDR2 SYGVKD. The CDR3 reads CAISVRGGRSDYTF. Written as DNA, the CDR3 is TGTGCCATCAGTGTTCGTGGGGGGAGGTCGGACTACACCTTC.

The chain recombines TRBV7-8 with TRBJ2-5, with a tentative D call TRBD1 (6 bases). Germline CDR1 SGHVS, CDR2 FQNEAQ. CDR3 size: 17 residues. V lost 2 bases, J lost 6 bases, and 22 bases lay in between. CDR3 loop: CASSLPLGVTGVKTQYF. CDR3 DNA: TGTGCCAGCAGCTTACCTCTTGGTGTGACAGGTGTGAAGACCCAGTACTTC.

The V gene is TRBV7-8, the J gene TRBJ1-4; D gene ambiguous. This CDR3 is built from 13 residues. Per germline, CDR1 SGHVS and CDR2 FQNEAQ. V was shortened by 1 base and J by 10 bases, with 10 bases between the two germline ends. In DNA, the CDR3 is TGTGCCAGCAGCTTAGTGGTGGAGGGAAAACTGTTTTTT. Its translation is CASSLVVEGKLFF.

This clone came up once. This rearrangement joins TRBV11-3 to TRBJ2-3, with 8 bases that match TRBD1. Germline assignment: CDR1 SGHNT and CDR2 YENEEA. V was clipped by 4 bases and J by 1 base; unmatched bases: 13. The CDR3 length is 18 residues. The CDR3 here is CASSSRQGPALGTDTQYF. The CDR3 region has the DNA TGTGCCAGCAGCTCACGACAGGGGCCTGCTTTGGGCACAGATACGCAGTATTTT.

The V and J genes are TRBV1 and TRBJ2-3; the table calls TRBD2, which could not be checked here. TRBV1 is labeled a pseudogene. The CDR3 covers 18 residues. The CDR3 spells CTSSQLLGLAGGPDTQYF. The CDR3 nucleotides are TGCACCAGCAGCCAGCTACTTGGACTAGCGGGGGGGCCAGATACGCAGTATTTT.

The chain links TRBV5-4 to TRBJ2-3; 8 bases line up with TRBD2. This CDR3 has 18 residues. V shed 4 bases, J shed 3 bases, and the junction held 16 bases outside the gene matches. Germline CDR1 and CDR2: SGHNT and YYREEE (reference sequence). CDR3 in DNA: TGTGCCAGCAGCCAGATAATCATTGGCGGGAGGTGGACAGATACGCAGTATTTT. As protein: CASSQIIIGGRWTDTQYF.

The V gene is TRBV5-1, the J gene TRBJ1-1; 7 nucleotides line up with TRBD1. Germline V lookup: CDR1 SGHRS, CDR2 YFSETQ. J lost 0 bases, V lost 0 bases, and 14 bases had no gene match. The CDR3 is 19 amino acids. CDR3 DNA: TGCGCCAGCAGCTTGGGGACAGGAGCCCCCGCGGATATGAACACTGAAGCTTTCTTT. Its protein is CASSLGTGAPADMNTEAFF.

The V call is TRBV5-1, the J call TRBJ2-1; 10 bases agree with TRBD2. With V trimmed by 0 bases and J by 10 bases, 7 bases remained unmatched. CDR3 length: 15 residues. CDR1 and CDR2 (germline): SGHRS, YFSETQ. The CDR3 spells CASSLEAGGPREQFF. The DNA for the CDR3 is TGCGCCAGCAGCTTGGAAGCGGGGGGGCCTCGGGAGCAGTTCTTC.

This clone was observed once. The chain employs TRBV5-1 and TRBJ1-3; weak D call: TRBD1 (6 bases). This CDR3 is built from 14 residues. V was cut by 4 bases and J by 3 bases, with 11 bases left in between. Germline values: CDR1 SGHRS, CDR2 YFSETQ. The CDR3 loop is CASSPRTDGNTIYF. CDR3 DNA: TGCGCCAGCAGCCCTCGGACAGATGGAAACACCATATATTTT.

This sequence joins TRBV15 and TRBJ2-5; TRBD1 matches at 7 bases. Germline V CDR1 and CDR2: LNHNV, YYDKDF (reference sequence). V was clipped by 3 bases and J by 2 bases; unmatched bases: 6. CDR3 length equals 15 residues. The CDR3 region is CATSSLRQGQETQYF. For the CDR3, the DNA is TGTGCCACCAGCAGCCTTAGACAGGGTCAAGAGACCCAGTACTTC.

This chain uses TRBV14 with TRBJ2-2; no firm D call. CDR1 and CDR2 (germline): SGHDN, FVKESK. The V end was cut by 0 bases, the J end by 6 bases, with 5 bases between. CDR3 length equals 13 residues. CDR3 in DNA: TGTGCCAGCAGCCAAGATCTCCCCGGGGAGCTGTTTTTT. As protein: CASSQDLPGELFF.

The rearrangement uses TRBV6-1 and TRBJ1-4, with a weak D call TRBD1 (6 bases). Trimming stripped 6 bases from V and 5 bases from J, with 13 bases between. The CDR3 has 14 amino acids. CDR1 and CDR2 (germline): MNHNS, SASEGT. The DNA of the CDR3 is TGTGCCAGCAGGCCCAGACAGGCGAATGAAAAACTGTTTTTT. Translated: CASRPRQANEKLFF.

This chain's CDR3 is CSATANTGELFF. Here the CDR3 DNA reads TGCAGCGCGACAGCGAACACCGGGGAGCTGTTTTTT. The chain employs TRBV29-1 and TRBJ2-2, with a possible D match to TRBD1 (5 bases). V was clipped by 7 bases and J by 0 bases, with 6 bases between them. The germline V gene encodes CDR1 SQVTM and CDR2 ANQGSEA. The CDR3 runs 12 residues.

The chain employs TRBV4-3 and TRBJ2-7; D not certain. Per germline, CDR1 LGHNA and CDR2 YSLEER. The V and J ends lost 0 bases and 2 bases respectively, with 11 bases between them. CDR3 length: 15 amino acids. As DNA, the CDR3 is TGCGCCAGCAGCCAAGATTTTTCAGTTCCCTACGAGCAGTACTTC. The encoded protein is CASSQDFSVPYEQYF.

This chain connects TRBV15 to TRBJ2-1, with 7 bases that match TRBD2. Per germline, CDR1 LNHNV and CDR2 YYDKDF (reference sequence). Trimming at V came to 8 bases and at J to 3 bases, leaving 10 bases not matched to a gene. The CDR3 extends over 15 amino acids. CDR3 in amino acids: CATQRGESVYNEQFF. CDR3 in DNA: TGTGCCACCCAACGGGGGGAAAGTGTCTACAATGAGCAGTTCTTC.

Concerning this clone itself: One junction end disagrees with the germline gene, perhaps due to a read error. The rearrangement joins TRBV19 to TRBJ1-2; D possibly corresponds to TRBD1 (5 bases). Per germline, CDR1 LNHDA and CDR2 SQIVND (reference sequence). CDR3 size: 12 residues. The CDR3 nucleotides read TGTGCCAGTAGTATGTGGGGGGAGGATTGCCTCTTC. It codes for CASSMWGEDCLF.

This chain links TRBV7-9 with TRBJ2-7; D is perhaps TRBD1 (6 bases). V lost 3 bases and J 3 bases, leaving 9 bases between the germline ends. Germline V gives CDR1 SEHNR, CDR2 FQNEAQ (reference sequence). This CDR3 comprises 13 residues. The CDR3 DNA reads TGTGCCAGCAGCTTGGGGGCCTTCTACGAGCAGTACTTC. Translating it yields CASSLGAFYEQYF.

The genes are TRBV5-1 and TRBJ2-7; D unclear. Germline-derived CDR1 and CDR2 are SGHRS and YFSETQ. The CDR3 spans 13 residues. With 0 bases removed from V and 0 bases from J, the gap between germline ends came to 4 bases. CDR3 protein: CASSLGSSYEQYF. CDR3 DNA: TGCGCCAGCAGCTTGGGGAGCTCCTACGAGCAGTACTTC.

The table lists this clone with a count of one. The same CDR3 can be traced to other DNA sequences in this sample. This chain links TRBV27 with TRBJ2-7; D perhaps matches TRBD2 (6 bases). V lost 2 bases and J 5 bases, leaving 7 bases between the germline ends. CDR1 and CDR2 from the germline V gene are MNHEY and SMNVEV (reference sequence). This CDR3 spans 12 amino acids. DNA for the CDR3: TGTGCCAGCAGTTTAGGGGGGAACGAGCAGTACTTC. Translated, it gives CASSLGGNEQYF.

The V and J genes are TRBV15 and TRBJ1-4, with D tentatively TRBD1 (5 bases). The V gene lost 0 bases and the J gene lost 7 bases, with 15 bases spanning the gap. Germline CDR1 is LNHNV and CDR2 is YYDKDF (reference sequence). There are 16 residues in the CDR3. CDR3 coding DNA: TGTGCCACCAGCAGAGATAGGGCAGGGAAGGTTGAAAAACTGTTTTTT. Residues: CATSRDRAGKVEKLFF. Combining the CDR3 with reference TRBV15 and TRBJ1-4 gives the whole variable domain DAMVIQNPRYQVTQFGKPVTLSCSQTLNHNVMYWYQQKSSQAPKLLFHYYDKDFNNEADTPDNFQSRRPNTSFCFLDIRSPGLGDTAMYLCATSRDRAGKVEKLFFGSGTQLSVL.

V usage is TRBV18 and J usage is TRBJ1-3; 8 bases are a match to TRBD1. The CDR3 has 18 amino acids. The J segment lost 0 bases and the V segment lost 3 bases, leaving 10 bases of the junction unmatched. Germline lookup yields CDR1 KGHSH and CDR2 LQKENI. The CDR3 protein is CASSPAGQGTNSGNTIYF. The CDR3, as DNA: TGTGCCAGCTCACCCGCCGGACAGGGCACAAACTCTGGAAACACCATATATTTT.

J is TRBJ1-2 and V is TRBV4-2, with D uncertain. Trimming stripped 0 bases from V and 3 bases from J, with 20 bases between. The CDR3 sequence is 18 residues long. The germline V gene encodes CDR1 LGHNA and CDR2 YNFKEQ. CDR3 protein: CASSQDILGSRGDYGYTF. Written as DNA, the CDR3 is TGTGCCAGCAGCCAAGATATATTGGGCAGCCGGGGTGACTATGGCTACACCTTC.

The chain combines TRBV5-1 with TRBJ2-7, with a tentative D call TRBD2 (5 bases). Trimming took 0 bases from V and 0 from J, leaving 13 bases between them. This CDR3 has 16 residues. Germline assignment: CDR1 SGHRS and CDR2 YFSETQ. CDR3 loop: CASSLVSVRSSYEQYF. The DNA for the CDR3 is TGCGCCAGCAGCTTGGTTAGCGTCCGGAGCTCCTACGAGCAGTACTTC.

The chain links TRBV6-1 to TRBJ2-3; 8 bases are a match to TRBD1. Germline V gene data show CDR1 as MNHNS and CDR2 as SASEGT. The CDR3 is 15 amino acids. The ends lost 6 bases at V and 6 bases at J; junction bases unmatched: 11. The CDR3 here is CASSGDRSVLDTQYF. The CDR3 DNA follows: TGTGCCAGCAGCGGGGACAGGTCGGTTTTGGATACGCAGTATTTT.

The chain is built from TRBV29-1 and TRBJ1-5, with a tentative D call TRBD1 (6 bases). Germline V gene data show CDR1 as SQVTM and CDR2 as ANQGSEA. The CDR3 loop spans 15 amino acids. Trimming left V 5 bases short and J 0 bases short, with 14 bases between. The CDR3 bases are TGCAGCGTTAAAACCGGGACAAATAGCAATCAGCCCCAGCATTTT. It is translated as CSVKTGTNSNQPQHF.

Comments on this clone: Other DNA sequences in the same sample also yield this CDR3. The rearrangement links TRBV2 to TRBJ1-1, with D hard to call. Germline assignment: CDR1 SNHLY and CDR2 FYNNEI. Between the trimmed V and J ends, which lost 5 bases and 4 bases, there was a span of 11 bases. CDR3 size: 13 residues. CDR3 protein: CASSREDSTEAFF. The CDR3 DNA reads as TGTGCCAGCAGTCGAGAGGATAGCACTGAAGCTTTCTTT.

The chain couples TRBV7-9 to TRBJ2-3; D remains unclear. The V gene's germline CDR1 is SEHNR and CDR2 FQNEAQ (reference sequence). CDR3 length: 15 amino acids. The ends were cut back, 1 base at V and 0 bases at J, with 8 bases in the middle. CDR3 in amino acids: CASSLVLSSTDTQYF. The DNA of the CDR3 is TGTGCCAGCAGCTTAGTTCTGAGCAGCACAGATACGCAGTATTTT.

The gene calls are TRBV10-2 and TRBJ2-7, with D tentatively TRBD1 (6 bases). Trimming removed 6 bases at V and 5 bases at J, with 20 bases between. Germline CDR1 and CDR2: WSHSY and SAAADI. The CDR3 spans 15 residues. The CDR3 nucleotides read TGCGCCAGCAGGGAAACAGGGATAGGATTACACGAGCAGTACTTC. It is translated as CASRETGIGLHEQYF.

This chain connects TRBV11-3 to TRBJ2-1; a possible D gene is TRBD2 (6 bases). CDR1 is SGHNT and CDR2 is YENEEA in the germline V gene. The CDR3 runs 14 residues. V gave up 3 bases and J gave up 0 bases, with 6 bases separating them. The CDR3 loop is CASSLGGSYNEQFF. CDR3 DNA sequence: TGTGCCAGCAGCTTGGGGGGCTCCTACAATGAGCAGTTCTTC.

This clone has only one observation. CDR3 amino acids: CASSSLYGTQYF. CDR3 DNA sequence: TGTGCCAGCAGTTCCCTTTACGGTACGCAGTATTTT. V usage is TRBV27 and J usage is TRBJ2-3; no clear D gene. The germline V and J ends were trimmed by 4 bases and 8 bases, with 10 bases remaining between them. The CDR3 length is 12 residues. Germline V gene sequence: CDR1 MNHEY, CDR2 SMNVEV (reference sequence).